These 29 T cell receptor beta chains originate from one sample sequenced in a study of persistence of HIV-infected CD4 T cells (TCRdb year 2020). Their target antigens are unknown. Taken with the paper, the label for treatment or condition translates to: suppressive antiretroviral therapy. A pool of overlapping HIV-1 Gag 15-mer peptides, at 0.95 to 1 ug per peptide per mL, was used to stimulate the cells. Nonresponding CD40L-negative CD69-negative CD45RO-high memory CD4+ T cells were sorted as memory populations depleted of antigen-responding cells. The immunoSEQ hsTCRB assay version 4, run in survey mode, was used to sequence TCRbeta repertoires from genomic DNA. As stored in TCRdb, this immuneACCESS dataset retains in-frame rearrangements with V and J assigned. A fraction of the clones does not appear; measured against another copy, unresolved V genes explain less than half of the discrepancy, and the remainder lacks a known reason. The sample includes about 40,000 clones, with around 78% observed a single time. In total, the top ten clones hold approximately 15% of the sample.

This specimen consisted of CD4+ T cells sorted from PBMCs after roughly 18-hour stimulation, obtained from a patient who received antiretroviral therapy. Per the publication, the cell subset or site label means: CD40L-CD69- CD45RO-high memory CD4 T cells not responding to Gag peptides. All receptors derive from an adult man with HIV who was CMV-seropositive.

V gene TRBV6-2 or TRBV6-3 combines with J gene TRBJ1-5; D is ambiguous. The CDR3 totals 14 residues. Germline-derived CDR1 and CDR2 are MNHEY and SVGEGT. V lost 6 bases and J 1 base, leaving 10 bases between the germline ends. The CDR3 loop reads CASSRVGSNQPQHF. In nucleotides, the CDR3 is TGTGCCAGCAGCCGGGTGGGAAGCAATCAGCCCCAGCATTTT.

This clone turned up a few times. The gene calls are TRBV19 and TRBJ1-1; D not resolved. This CDR3 has 16 residues. The V end lost 1 base, the J end lost 1 base, and 13 bases lay between the germline ends. From germline, CDR1 is LNHDA and CDR2 SQIVND (reference sequence). The CDR3 here is CASSIGFAVGNTEAFF. The CDR3 DNA reads TGTGCCAGTAGTATAGGGTTCGCCGTGGGGAACACTGAAGCTTTCTTT.

The V call is TRBV6-5, the J call TRBJ1-5, with D maybe TRBD1 (5 bases). The CDR3 covers 13 residues. The germline gives CDR1 MNHEY, CDR2 SVGAGI. V lost 6 bases, J lost 0 bases, and 6 bases lay in between. The CDR3 coding sequence is TGTGCCAGCAGGAGGGGTAGCAATCAGCCCCAGCATTTT. Amino acid sequence: CASRRGSNQPQHF.

This clone was observed once. The chain has TRBV9 and TRBJ1-1; D not resolved. The V end lost 2 bases, the J end lost 6 bases, and 20 bases lay between the germline ends. Germline-derived CDR1 and CDR2 are SGDLS and YYNGEE. The CDR3 length is 16 residues. The chain's CDR3 is CASSVYPSSPRAEAFF. CDR3 nucleotides: TGTGCCAGCAGCGTCTATCCTAGTTCCCCTCGGGCTGAAGCTTTCTTT.

The table lists this clone with a count of one. This rearrangement joins TRBV6-5 to TRBJ1-2; D is unclear. From germline, CDR1 is MNHEY and CDR2 SVGAGI. The ends were cut back, 2 bases at V and 12 bases at J, with 22 bases in the middle. The CDR3 spans 15 residues. This CDR3 is CASSYPGNLGREDTF. CDR3 sequence (DNA): TGTGCCAGCAGTTACCCCGGGAATTTAGGGAGAGAAGACACCTTC.

V and J are TRBV15 and TRBJ2-5; D possibly corresponds to TRBD2 (5 bases). Germline values: CDR1 LNHNV, CDR2 YYDKDF (reference sequence). The ends were cut back, 0 bases at V and 5 bases at J, with 10 bases in the middle. The CDR3 is made up of 14 amino acids. CDR3 bases: TGTGCCACCAGCAGAGACGAGGGTTGGGAGACCCAGTACTTC. Its protein is CATSRDEGWETQYF.

The genes are TRBV5-1 and TRBJ1-5; D is possibly TRBD1 (6 bases). V was clipped by 1 base and J by 5 bases, with 13 bases between them. CDR3 length: 15 amino acids. CDR1 and CDR2 from the germline V gene are SGHRS and YFSETQ. The CDR3 sequence is CASSLIGGEDQPQHF. DNA for the CDR3: TGCGCCAGCAGCTTGATCGGGGGCGAGGATCAGCCCCAGCATTTT.

This chain connects TRBV28 to TRBJ1-3; no reliable D call. Germline CDR1 is MDHEN and CDR2 is SYDVKM. V gave up 2 bases and J gave up 4 bases, with 6 bases separating them. CDR3 size: 13 residues. CDR3 in DNA: TGTGCCAGCAGTTTACCACCCGGAAACACCATATATTTT. Residues: CASSLPPGNTIYF.

The chain is built from TRBV7-2 and TRBJ2-7; possible D gene TRBD1, 5 bases. Germline assignment: CDR1 SGHTA and CDR2 FQGNSA. V was cut by 1 base and J by 6 bases, with 10 bases left in between. This CDR3 comprises 13 residues. CDR3 DNA sequence: TGTGCCAGCAGCTTAGTAGTCAGGGTCGAGCAGTACTTC. Its protein product is CASSLVVRVEQYF.

J is TRBJ2-1 and V is TRBV29-1; 13 bases line up with TRBD2. The trim removed 5 bases at V and 2 bases at J, leaving 6 bases unmatched. This CDR3 region has 16 residues. Germline V gene sequence: CDR1 SQVTM, CDR2 ANQGSEA. DNA for the CDR3: TGCAGCGTTCCCCGGACTAGCGGGAGCCCCTACAATGAGCAGTTCTTC. Translated: CSVPRTSGSPYNEQFF.

This rearrangement joins TRBV12-3 or TRBV12-4 to TRBJ2-7, with 8 bases aligning to TRBD2. The junction had 7 bases not matched to a gene; V was cut back by 8 bases and J by 4 bases. The length of the CDR3 is 13 residues. The DNA of the CDR3 is TGTGCCAGCCGGGCTAGCGGGTCATACGAGCAGTACTTC. Translated: CASRASGSYEQYF.

The V and J genes are TRBV7-7 and TRBJ2-2; D may be TRBD1 (6 bases). The CDR3 loop spans 16 amino acids. The germline V and J ends were trimmed by 1 base and 0 bases, with 9 bases remaining between them. The germline V gene encodes CDR1 SSHAT and CDR2 FNYEAQ (reference sequence). The CDR3 nucleotides read TGTGCCAGCAGCTTAGTGGGGGCAGCGAACACCGGGGAGCTGTTTTTT. Amino acid sequence: CASSLVGAANTGELFF.

V usage is TRBV4-1 and J usage is TRBJ2-3; 8 bases match TRBD2. The CDR3 has 18 amino acids. The germline V gene encodes CDR1 MGHRA and CDR2 YSYEKL. The trim removed 0 bases at V and 3 bases at J, leaving 11 bases unmatched. The CDR3 DNA reads as TGCGCCAGCAGCCAAGATAGGAGTAGCGGGGCAGGTACAGATACGCAGTATTTT. This encodes CASSQDRSSGAGTDTQYF.

This clone rates as medium-sized. The chain couples TRBV30 to TRBJ1-5; D gene ambiguous. Trimming left V 3 bases short and J 0 bases short, with 6 bases between. The CDR3 totals 13 residues. The germline gives CDR1 GTSNPN, CDR2 SVGIG (reference sequence). CDR3 DNA sequence: TGTGCCTGGAGCAGTTATAGCAATCAGCCCCAGCATTTT. Translating gives CAWSSYSNQPQHF.

The table lists this clone with a few counts. The chain joins TRBV11-3 to TRBJ2-1; no clear D. Trimming shortened V by 0 bases and J by 0 bases, and 6 bases separated the two germline ends. CDR3 length: 15 residues. Germline CDR1 reads SGHNT; CDR2 reads YENEEA. Here the CDR3 reads CASSLDIGSYNEQFF. CDR3 bases: TGTGCCAGCAGCTTAGACATTGGCTCCTACAATGAGCAGTTCTTC.

The genes are TRBV27 and TRBJ1-4, with D perhaps TRBD1 (5 bases). The V end lost 1 base, the J end lost 3 bases, and 18 bases lay between the germline ends. Germline assignment: CDR1 MNHEY and CDR2 SMNVEV (reference sequence). CDR3 size: 18 residues. The CDR3 here is CASSLYGAGSLANEKLFF. The CDR3 DNA is TGTGCCAGCAGTTTATATGGGGCAGGGTCGTTGGCTAATGAAAAACTGTTTTTT. Filled out from reference TRBV27 and TRBJ1-4, the complete variable domain reads EAQVTQNPRYLITVTGKKLTVTCSQNMNHEYMSWYRQDPGLGLRQIYYSMNVEVTDKGDVPEGYKVSRKEKRNFPLILESPSPNQTSLYFCASSLYGAGSLANEKLFFGSGTQLSVL.

This clone was counted a single time. V is TRBV7-2 and J is TRBJ2-1; TRBD2 agrees at 12 bases. The CDR3 length is 19 residues. Germline V gene data show CDR1 as SGHTA and CDR2 as FQGNSA. Germline trimming cut 5 bases from V and 14 bases from J; bases unmatched to any gene: 25. The CDR3 DNA reads TGTGCCAGCAGCCCGCGACTAGCGGGAGCGGGCTCTAGTGGGGTTTTGGAGTTCTTC. As protein: CASSPRLAGAGSSGVLEFF.

The rearrangement joins TRBV19 to TRBJ1-1, with 9 bases that match TRBD1. Trimming cost V 4 bases and J 6 bases; bases outside gene matches: 12. Germline values: CDR1 LNHDA, CDR2 SQIVND (reference sequence). This CDR3 has 16 residues. The CDR3 DNA reads as TGTGCCAGTAGTACTCGAGGGACAGGGCGCATCGCTGAAGCTTTCTTT. Its protein product is CASSTRGTGRIAEAFF.

The chain recombines TRBV6-2 or TRBV6-3 with TRBJ1-4, with 8 positions matching TRBD1. After removal of 3 bases from V and 7 bases from J, the junction contained 7 bases not matched to a gene. The V gene's germline CDR1 is MNHEY and CDR2 SVGEGT. CDR3 length: 15 residues. In DNA form, the CDR3 reads TGTGCCAGCAGTTATCAGGGGGCCAATGGTGAAAAACTGTTTTTT. Translating gives CASSYQGANGEKLFF.

V is TRBV20-1 and J is TRBJ1-2; perhaps TRBD1 as D (6 bases). V lost 2 bases and J 8 bases, leaving 9 bases between the germline ends. Germline V gives CDR1 DFQATT, CDR2 SNEGSKA (reference sequence). The CDR3 is 11 amino acids. The chain's CDR3 is CSARLGGGYTF. The CDR3 nucleotides are TGCAGTGCTAGACTGGGGGGCGGCTACACCTTC.

The chain carries TRBV30 and TRBJ1-5; D is perhaps TRBD1 (6 bases). The V and J ends lost 2 bases and 0 bases respectively, with 8 bases between them. Germline V gene lookup returns CDR1 GTSNPN and CDR2 SVGIG (reference sequence). The CDR3 length is 14 residues. CDR3 protein: CAWSRGISNQPQHF. As DNA, the CDR3 is TGTGCCTGGAGTAGGGGGATTAGCAATCAGCCCCAGCATTTT.

This clone appeared once. The gene calls are TRBV10-2 and TRBJ1-2; possible D gene TRBD1, 6 bases. Trimming removed 6 bases from V and 8 bases from J, with 13 bases in between. The CDR3 contains 12 residues. The germline gives CDR1 WSHSY, CDR2 SAAADI. CDR3 residues: CASRAGEGGYTF. The CDR3 nucleotides read TGCGCCAGCAGGGCAGGGGAAGGCGGCTACACCTTC.

The chain links TRBV6-5 to TRBJ2-7; a possible D gene is TRBD1 (7 bases). CDR1 is MNHEY, CDR2 SVGAGI, per germline. This CDR3 comprises 14 residues. Between the trimmed V and J ends, which lost 8 bases and 2 bases, there was a span of 16 bases. The CDR3 reads CASHTGEVAYEQYF. DNA for the CDR3: TGTGCCAGCCATACAGGGGAGGTGGCCTACGAGCAGTACTTC.

This chain links TRBV18 with TRBJ2-3, with 10 bases fitting TRBD2. J gave up 2 bases and V 8 bases, and 7 bases lay outside the gene matches. CDR1 is KGHSH, CDR2 LQKENI, per germline. This CDR3 contains 15 residues. The CDR3 coding sequence is TGTGCCAGCACCCAGCGGGAGGGCCCCACAGATACGCAGTATTTT. It specifies CASTQREGPTDTQYF.

The gene calls are TRBV19 and TRBJ1-1, with D uncertain. The CDR3 extends over 15 amino acids. Germline CDR1 reads LNHDA; CDR2 reads SQIVND (reference sequence). The V gene lost 6 bases and the J gene lost 5 bases, with 19 bases spanning the gap. In DNA form, the CDR3 reads TGTGCCAGTAGCCCGTTAATGGGCTTGGGGACTGAAGCTTTCTTT. As protein: CASSPLMGLGTEAFF.

This chain connects TRBV3-1 (or the pseudogene TRBV3-2) to TRBJ1-1; TRBD1 agrees at 9 bases. The CDR3 loop spans 14 amino acids. The junction had 4 bases not matched to a gene; V was cut back by 4 bases and J by 4 bases. Germline CDR1 reads LGHDT; CDR2 reads YNNKEL (reference sequence). This chain's CDR3 is CASSPTGGGTEAFF. The CDR3 coding sequence is TGTGCCAGCAGCCCAACAGGGGGCGGCACTGAAGCTTTCTTT.

The chain combines TRBV18 with TRBJ1-2, with 7 bases aligning to TRBD1. With 1 base clipped from V and 4 bases from J, the junction kept 3 bases outside the gene matches. The CDR3 totals 14 residues. Germline V lookup: CDR1 KGHSH, CDR2 LQKENI. CDR3 protein: CASSPRDRFYGYTF. Written as DNA, the CDR3 is TGTGCCAGCTCACCACGGGACAGATTCTATGGCTACACCTTC.

This chain connects TRBV5-8 to TRBJ2-1, with a weak D call TRBD2 (5 bases). Per the germline V gene, CDR1 is SGHTS and CDR2 is YDEGEE. V was cut by 4 bases and J by 15 bases, with 29 bases left in between. This CDR3 is built from 16 residues. The chain's CDR3 is CASSPPGETLGFYRFF. The CDR3 DNA reads TGTGCCAGCAGCCCTCCCGGGGAGACCCTGGGATTTTATCGGTTCTTC.

The genes are TRBV5-1 and TRBJ2-5; D gene ambiguous. Trimming shortened V by 5 bases and J by 3 bases, and 8 bases separated the two germline ends. This CDR3 region has 12 residues. The germline V gene has CDR1 SGHRS and CDR2 YFSETQ. CDR3 DNA: TGCGCCAGCAGACCGTCAGAAGAGACCCAGTACTTC. This codes for CASRPSEETQYF.